This T cell receptor (beta chain) was identified during a study of blood T cell repertoires in COVID-19. At the level of the study: The samples span acute and convalescent COVID-19 from the United States, Italy and Spain. PBMCs, B-cell-depleted T cells, or T cells provided the cDNA or gDNA that made up the material.

This clone appeared once. Original analysis: For nucleated cells, counts were estimated from reference gene primer amplification. Assay used: immunoSEQ multiplex PCR; TCRdb lists only in-frame clones, some missing. That table gives V, J and clone size, and the DNA gave D and trimming. Among under 150,000 clones listed, approximately 84% were seen once. The CDR3 has 11 amino acids. Trimming left V 6 bases short and J 2 bases short, with 6 bases between. CDR1 GTSNPN and CDR2 SVGIG come from the germline V gene (reference sequence). The TCR was taken from a man aged 35-49 years with acute or convalescent COVID-19. V and J are TRBV30 and TRBJ2-3, with TRBD2 as a possible D gene (5 bases). The specimen was peripheral blood. Here the CDR3 DNA reads TGTGCCTGCGGGGTCACAGATACGCAGTATTTT. This translates into CACGVTDTQYF. Complete variable domain (other parts from reference TRBV30 and TRBJ2-3): SQTIHQWPATLVQPVGSPLSLECTVEGTSNPNLYWYRQAAGRGLQLLFYSVGIGQISSEVPQNLSASRPQDRQFILSSKKLLLSDSGFYLCACGVTDTQYFGPGTRLTVL.